The subject of this entry is one TCR beta chain. Its matching antigen is unknown. Then a second PCR, running about 6 to 12 cycles, was carried out with a sample-barcoded 5' primer and a J-beta primer mix. One entry per CDR3 protein results from TCRdb running MiXCR on the 5' RACE reads. The sample holds 600,000 to 850,000 distinct CDR3 sequences, roughly 44% seen once. Looked up from germline, CDR1 is DFQATT and CDR2 is SNEGSKA (reference sequence). This CDR3 has 15 amino acids. Germline trimming cut 2 bases from V and 4 bases from J; bases unmatched to any gene: 4. The data are from a study of blood T cells in healthy people across ages. Background on the study: Capturing about one barcoded beta molecule per two T cells was achieved by template switching. Overall study results and limits: Long-lived donors had more naive CD4+ cells and higher diversity than aged donors.

The study isolated at least 6.5 million PBMCs from each sample. Extracted total RNA amounted to at least 6 micrograms for each sample. V usage is TRBV20-1 and J usage is TRBJ2-5; 13 bases agree with TRBD2. Sequenced material: blood. The receptor comes from a woman in her sixties in good health. The CDR3 DNA sequence: TGCAGTGCTAGAAACGGACTAGCGGGGGTAGAGACCCAGTACTTC. Translating it yields CSARNGLAGVETQYF.